This TCR beta chain was documented in a study of HIV-infected patients and healthy controls (dated by TCRdb to between 2013 and 2015). In the study overall: After three months of therapy, CD4 counts in about 85% of the 16 patients increased to a modest but significant degree while remaining below normal ranges. No consistent shift in CD8 counts was seen during early therapy, whereas a slight rise was seen in the CD4:CD8 ratio. Viral load fell below detection in most of the 16 patients by the second bleed and in all patients following a further year of therapy. Overall T-cell lymphocytopenia was not observed in the patients, and no significant difference from controls was found in total CDR3 counts per chain. The study asked whether deep sequencing of the TCR repertoire from small blood samples of HIV patients could detect immune perturbation and reconstitution. Overall study outcomes, separate from this receptor: The apparent post-therapy recovery of the Gini index in HIV-infected patients was not reproduced in size-matched repertoire data. Both the Jaccard index and the count of highly shared sequences showed that healthy controls shared more CDR3s between individuals than HIV+ patients did. Slight age and sex profile differences between the study cohorts did not explain the observed diversity differences. Alpha-beta chain pairing was not determined in the samples. HLA typing of donors was not performed in the study. Unequal numbers of distinct sequences between patients and controls complicated comparisons, and size-matching overweighted rare events from HIV-infected data. Alpha-chain CDR3s from MAIT cells occurred at high frequency in healthy controls but were severely depleted in HIV+ repertoires. Sequencing depth was restricted by the use of whole blood, which also prevented the dynamics of distinct T-cell subpopulations from being separated. HIV-associated CDR3s exhibited a significant reduction in frequency during therapy, whereas CMV-associated CDR3s exhibited no significant change, although the majority increased in frequency. Only sixteen HIV-infected individuals were processed, which the authors considered a major limit on how widely the findings apply. Healthy control repertoires showed roughly threefold more distinct CDR3s and higher Shannon diversity than untreated HIV+ repertoires. Treated samples represented only around three months of therapy, a duration arguably insufficient for detecting immune reconstitution in view of low adult thymic output. Significantly higher mean Gini indices were seen in HIV-infected repertoires than in controls, possibly reflecting oligoclonality. Significantly different mean usage between HIV-infected patients and controls was observed for eight alpha and eight beta V genes.

Reverse transcription of approximately 500 ng RNA was performed with SuperScript III using primers directed against the alpha and beta constant regions. Alpha and beta chain libraries were generated separately via chain-specific third strand synthesis with multiplexing indices. The protocol used a single primer pair to amplify all rearrangements within a chain, which avoided primer bias, and attached molecular barcodes to each cDNA molecule. The SP2 sequencing primer site and a random hexamer were carried on a 5' RACE adapter, to which purified cDNA was joined by T4 RNA Ligase 1. With slow temperature ramps used to favor optimal annealing, second strand synthesis was primed from the SP2 site with Phusion polymerase. Joined together, two random hexamer sequences that had both been added before amplification formed the 12-nucleotide barcode of each molecule. An amplification PCR of about 20 cycles with P5s and P7 primers came after a short first PCR that had added P5 and P7 adapter elements plus a second index. The libraries went through 27 PCR cycles in total, were quantified on a Qubit, were sized on a Bioanalyzer, and were diluted to roughly 4.1 nM. Normalized libraries were sequenced on an Illumina MiSeq with 2 x 250 paired-end kits. Into about 10 ul Tris-Cl, the reverse transcription reactions were eluted following cleanup on MinElute columns. Adapter ligations ran for about 25 hours at 16 degrees C and were afterwards cleaned with AMPure XP beads at a 1:1 ratio. The paper's processing steps were these. Demultiplexed FASTQ files were processed with a modified Decombinator by which V, J, insert and barcode information was output. Sequences that shared a barcode but differed from the dominant sequence were treated as errors and discarded, and barcodes were clustered at Levenshtein distance 3 and counted to estimate the original cDNA molecules. Downstream analyses used R packages ineq, vegan, igraph and RCytoscape, with IMGT nomenclature and CDR3 definitions. V gene usage was computed over distinct sequences, each TCR counted once to avoid skew from clonal expansion. Unique CDR3 amino acid sequences within a donor were connected in similarity networks whenever two sequences differed by a single Levenshtein edit. The authors compiled published HIV-specific CDR3s (almost 95 alpha, 650 to 800 beta) and CMV-specific CDR3s (roughly twelve alpha, more than 200 beta) and searched for them in the repertoires. It was shown by random subsampling to size-matched repertoires that the decreased diversity of patients was not caused by their lower sequence numbers. Starting from the raw public reads, TCRdb applied fastp trimming at Q25, assembled clones with MiXCR and retained in-frame beta chains. Each CDR3 protein gets just one entry, which takes the most common genes and DNA from the rows behind it. What appears here as the V and J calls and clone size reflects TCRdb's work, not the paper's. The sample yields roughly 14,000 distinct CDR3 sequences; 9.5% to 15% were counted once. About 37% of the sample is in the top ten clones.

This clonotype was detected only a few times. Its cognate antigen has yet to be identified. One base away there is no much larger clone; base qualities are not given. V is cut back by 11 bases and J by 1 base, with 16 bases in the junction unmatched. CDR1 and CDR2, per the germline V gene, are MNHEY and SVGAGI. From its cysteine to its phenylalanine, the CDR3 spans 17 amino acids. Left in the record is the CDR3 DNA by itself, 51 bases read in frame from the first base. The study collected follow-up blood from HIV-infected patients roughly three months, about 14 weeks, after antiretroviral therapy began. Whole blood was used without fractionating the cells, so the repertoire represented all peripheral T cells without sorting. For RNA extraction, 2 to 3 ml of peripheral blood was collected into Tempus tubes. Patients with febrile or AIDS-related illness, tumors, hepatitis B or C coinfection, immunomodulatory therapy, recent vaccination or treatment interruptions were excluded from enrollment. Residual genomic DNA was removed with the TURBO-DNase kit and globin mRNA was depleted with GLOBINclear.

The rearranged segments are TRBV6-5 and TRBJ2-3, with 9 bases matching TRBD2. The sequencing here drew on blood, taken during antiretroviral therapy. The origin of this receptor is an adult with HIV infection. The donor label of this sample is uncertain. The nucleotide sequence reads as follows: TGTGCCGAGAGGAGGCCGAGGACTAGCGATTGCACAGATACGCAGTATTTT. This is translated as CAERRPRTSDCTDTQYF.